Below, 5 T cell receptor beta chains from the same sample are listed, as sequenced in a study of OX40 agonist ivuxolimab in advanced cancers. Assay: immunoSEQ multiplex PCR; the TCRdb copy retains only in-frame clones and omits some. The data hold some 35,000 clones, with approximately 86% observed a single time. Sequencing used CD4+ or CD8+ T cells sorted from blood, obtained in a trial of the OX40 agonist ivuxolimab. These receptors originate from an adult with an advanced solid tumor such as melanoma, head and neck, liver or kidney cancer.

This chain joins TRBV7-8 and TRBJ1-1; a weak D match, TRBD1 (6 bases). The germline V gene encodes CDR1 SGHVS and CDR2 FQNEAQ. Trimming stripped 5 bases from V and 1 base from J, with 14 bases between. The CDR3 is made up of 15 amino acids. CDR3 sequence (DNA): TGTGCCAGCAGCGGGCGGACAGCTCAGAACACTGAAGCTTTCTTT. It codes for CASSGRTAQNTEAFF.

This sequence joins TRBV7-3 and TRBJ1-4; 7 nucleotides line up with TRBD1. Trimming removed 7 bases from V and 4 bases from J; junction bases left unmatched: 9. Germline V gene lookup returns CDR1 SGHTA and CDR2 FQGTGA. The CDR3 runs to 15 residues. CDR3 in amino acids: CASITIGTVNEKLFF. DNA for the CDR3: TGTGCCAGCATTACTATCGGGACAGTTAATGAAAAACTGTTTTTT.

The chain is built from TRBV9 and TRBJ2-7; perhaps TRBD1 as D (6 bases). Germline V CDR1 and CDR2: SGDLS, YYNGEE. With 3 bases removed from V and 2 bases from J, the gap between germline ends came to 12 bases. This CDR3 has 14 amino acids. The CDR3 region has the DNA TGTGCCAGCAGCGCGGGGACATCCCCCTACGAGCAGTACTTC. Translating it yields CASSAGTSPYEQYF.

CDR3 coding DNA: TGTGCCAGTAGTCTCGACAGCTACGAGCAGTACTTC. Protein product: CASSLDSYEQYF. V is TRBV19 and J is TRBJ2-7; TRBD1 might be the D (5 bases). This CDR3 is 12 amino acids long. The germline CDR1 and CDR2 sequences are LNHDA and SQIVND (reference sequence). Trimming pared 5 bases from V and 3 bases from J, leaving 8 bases between.

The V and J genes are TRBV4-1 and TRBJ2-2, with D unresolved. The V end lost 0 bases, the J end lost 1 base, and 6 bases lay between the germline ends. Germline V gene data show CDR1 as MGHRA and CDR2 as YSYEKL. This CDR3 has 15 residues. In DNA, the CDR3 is TGCGCCAGCAGCCAAGAAGGTCAGAACACCGGGGAGCTGTTTTTT. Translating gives CASSQEGQNTGELFF.